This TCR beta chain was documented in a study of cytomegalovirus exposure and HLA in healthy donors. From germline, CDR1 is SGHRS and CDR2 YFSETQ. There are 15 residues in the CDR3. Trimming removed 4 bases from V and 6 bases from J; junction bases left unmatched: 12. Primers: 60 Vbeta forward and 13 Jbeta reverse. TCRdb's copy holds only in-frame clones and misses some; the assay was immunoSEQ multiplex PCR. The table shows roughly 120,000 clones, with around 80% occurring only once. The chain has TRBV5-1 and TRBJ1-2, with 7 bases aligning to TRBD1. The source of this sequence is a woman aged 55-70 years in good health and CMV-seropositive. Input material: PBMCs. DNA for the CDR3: TGCGCCAGCAGCCCCAGGGGGGACCGTACTCATGGCTACACCTTC. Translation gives CASSPRGDRTHGYTF.